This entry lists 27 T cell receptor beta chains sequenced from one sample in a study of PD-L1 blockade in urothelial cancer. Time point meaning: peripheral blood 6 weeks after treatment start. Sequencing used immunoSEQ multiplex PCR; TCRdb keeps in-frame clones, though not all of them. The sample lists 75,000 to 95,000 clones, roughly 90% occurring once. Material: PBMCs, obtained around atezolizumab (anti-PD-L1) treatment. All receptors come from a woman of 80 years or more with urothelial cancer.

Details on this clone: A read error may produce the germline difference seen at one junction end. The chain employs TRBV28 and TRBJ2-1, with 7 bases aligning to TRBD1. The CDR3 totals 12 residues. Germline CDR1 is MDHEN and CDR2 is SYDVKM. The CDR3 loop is CASSPPTGRPIF. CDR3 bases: TGTGCCAGCAGTCCCCCGACAGGGCGCCCTATCTTC.

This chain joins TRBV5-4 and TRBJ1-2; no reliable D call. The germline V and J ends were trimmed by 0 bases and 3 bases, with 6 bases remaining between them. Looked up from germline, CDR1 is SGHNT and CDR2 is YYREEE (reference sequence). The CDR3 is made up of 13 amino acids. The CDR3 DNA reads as TGTGCCAGCAGCTTGGGGTCAGACTATGGCTACACCTTC. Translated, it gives CASSLGSDYGYTF.

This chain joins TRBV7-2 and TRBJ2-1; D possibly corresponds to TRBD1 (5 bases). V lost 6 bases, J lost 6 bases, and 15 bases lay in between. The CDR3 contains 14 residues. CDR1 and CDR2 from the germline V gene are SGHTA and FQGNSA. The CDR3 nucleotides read TGTGCCAGCAGTTACAGGTTCTATCCCAATGAGCAGTTCTTC. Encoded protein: CASSYRFYPNEQFF. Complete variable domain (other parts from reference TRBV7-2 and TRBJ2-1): GAGVSQSPSNKVTEKGKDVELRCDPISGHTALYWYRQSLGQGLEFLIYFQGNSAPDKSGLPSDRFSAERTGGSVSTLTIQRTQQEDSAVYLCASSYRFYPNEQFFGPGTRLTVL.

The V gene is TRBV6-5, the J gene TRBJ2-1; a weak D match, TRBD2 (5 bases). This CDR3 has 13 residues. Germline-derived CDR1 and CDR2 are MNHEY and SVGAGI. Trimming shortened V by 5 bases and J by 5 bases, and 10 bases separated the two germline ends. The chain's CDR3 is CASSETRNNEQFF. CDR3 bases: TGTGCCAGCAGTGAAACTAGAAACAATGAGCAGTTCTTC.

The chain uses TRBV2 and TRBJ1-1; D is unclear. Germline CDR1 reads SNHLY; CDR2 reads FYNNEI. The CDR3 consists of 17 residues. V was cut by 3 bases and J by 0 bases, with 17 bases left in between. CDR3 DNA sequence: TGTGCCAGCAGTGACCCCTCGGGTGCAGCCATGAACACTGAAGCTTTCTTT. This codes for CASSDPSGAAMNTEAFF.

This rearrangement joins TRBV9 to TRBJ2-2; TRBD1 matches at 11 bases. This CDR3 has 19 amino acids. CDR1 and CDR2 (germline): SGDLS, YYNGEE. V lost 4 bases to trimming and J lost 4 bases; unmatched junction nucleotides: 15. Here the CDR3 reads CASSPRTGGDFGLTGELFF. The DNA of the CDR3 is TGTGCCAGCAGCCCAAGGACAGGGGGCGATTTCGGTCTCACCGGGGAGCTGTTTTTT.

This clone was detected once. Written as DNA, the CDR3 is TGTGCCAGCTCATCGCTGGGACAGGGCCCCGGTGAAAAACTGTTTTTT. It encodes CASSSLGQGPGEKLFF. This chain uses TRBV18 with TRBJ1-4, with 9 bases aligning to TRBD1. The CDR3 sequence is 16 residues long. Germline assignment: CDR1 KGHSH and CDR2 LQKENI. Trimming removed 5 bases from V and 7 bases from J; junction bases left unmatched: 11.

DNA of the CDR3: TGTGCCAGCAGTGTGACAGGGTTCAGCTATGGCTACACCTTC. Its translation: CASSVTGFSYGYTF. The chain uses TRBV2 and TRBJ1-2, with TRBD1 identical over 7 bases. The length of the CDR3 is 14 residues. J lost 4 bases, V lost 4 bases, and 6 bases had no gene match. Germline-derived CDR1 and CDR2 are SNHLY and FYNNEI.

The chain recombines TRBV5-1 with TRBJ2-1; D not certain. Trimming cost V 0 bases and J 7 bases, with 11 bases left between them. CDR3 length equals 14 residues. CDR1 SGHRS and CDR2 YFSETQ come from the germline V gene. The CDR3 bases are TGCGCCAGCAGCTTGGTCCTCGCAGCGAATGAGCAGTTCTTC. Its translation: CASSLVLAANEQFF.

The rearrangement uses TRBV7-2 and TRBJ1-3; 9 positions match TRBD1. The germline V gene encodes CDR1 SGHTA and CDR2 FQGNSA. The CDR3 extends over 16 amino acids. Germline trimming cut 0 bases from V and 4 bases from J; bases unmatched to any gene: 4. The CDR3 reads CASSLAGQGNGNTIYF. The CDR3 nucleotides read TGTGCCAGCAGCTTAGCGGGACAGGGAAACGGAAACACCATATATTTT.

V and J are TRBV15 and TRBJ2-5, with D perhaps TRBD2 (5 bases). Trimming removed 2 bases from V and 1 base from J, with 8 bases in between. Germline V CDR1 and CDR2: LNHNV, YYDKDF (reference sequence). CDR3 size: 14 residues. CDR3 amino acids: CATSRPGSQETQYF. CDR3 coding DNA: TGTGCCACCAGCAGACCGGGATCCCAAGAGACCCAGTACTTC.

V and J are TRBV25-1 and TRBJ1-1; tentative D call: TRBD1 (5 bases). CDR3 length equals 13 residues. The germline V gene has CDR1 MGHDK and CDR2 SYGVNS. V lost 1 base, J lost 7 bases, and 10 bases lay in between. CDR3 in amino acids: CASSEWGGDEAFF. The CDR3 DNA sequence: TGTGCCAGCAGTGAATGGGGGGGAGATGAAGCTTTCTTT.

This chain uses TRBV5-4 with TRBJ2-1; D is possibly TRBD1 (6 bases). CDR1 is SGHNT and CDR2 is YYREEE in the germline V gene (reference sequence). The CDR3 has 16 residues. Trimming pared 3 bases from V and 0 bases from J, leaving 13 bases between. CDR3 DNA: TGTGCCAGCAGCTCATTCCGGGACACCTCCTACAATGAGCAGTTCTTC. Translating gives CASSSFRDTSYNEQFF.

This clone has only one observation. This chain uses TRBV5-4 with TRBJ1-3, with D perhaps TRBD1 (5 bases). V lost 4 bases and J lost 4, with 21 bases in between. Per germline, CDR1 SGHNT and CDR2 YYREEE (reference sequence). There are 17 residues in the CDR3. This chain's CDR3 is CASSPPAGGGLGNTIYF. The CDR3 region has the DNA TGTGCCAGCAGCCCGCCAGCGGGGGGAGGGCTCGGAAACACCATATATTTT.

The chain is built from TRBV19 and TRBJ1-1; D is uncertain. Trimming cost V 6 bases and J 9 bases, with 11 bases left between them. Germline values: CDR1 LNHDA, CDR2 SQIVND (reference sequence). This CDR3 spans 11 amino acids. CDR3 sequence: CASSHQRKAFF. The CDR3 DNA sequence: TGTGCCAGTAGCCACCAGCGGAAAGCTTTCTTT.

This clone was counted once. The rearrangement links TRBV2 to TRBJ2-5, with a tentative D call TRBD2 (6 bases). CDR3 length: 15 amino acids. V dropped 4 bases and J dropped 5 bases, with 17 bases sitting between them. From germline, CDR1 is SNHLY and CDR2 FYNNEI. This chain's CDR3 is CASSGGDLQVETQYF. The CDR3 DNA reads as TGTGCCAGCAGTGGGGGGGACCTACAGGTTGAGACCCAGTACTTC.

DNA of the CDR3: TGTGCCAGCAGCCCCGACCTGAGACAGGGAGAGCAGTTCTTC. As protein: CASSPDLRQGEQFF. The chain recombines TRBV14 with TRBJ2-1; 7 bases match TRBD1. Germline V lookup: CDR1 SGHDN, CDR2 FVKESK. V shed 4 bases, J shed 10 bases, and the junction held 10 bases outside the gene matches. This CDR3 has 14 residues.

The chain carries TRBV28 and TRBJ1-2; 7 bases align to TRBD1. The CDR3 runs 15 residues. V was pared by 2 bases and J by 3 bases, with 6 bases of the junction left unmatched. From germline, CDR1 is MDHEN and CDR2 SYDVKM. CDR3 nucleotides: TGTGCCAGCAGTTTAGAGAGGGGGCAAGACTATGGCTACACCTTC. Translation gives CASSLERGQDYGYTF.

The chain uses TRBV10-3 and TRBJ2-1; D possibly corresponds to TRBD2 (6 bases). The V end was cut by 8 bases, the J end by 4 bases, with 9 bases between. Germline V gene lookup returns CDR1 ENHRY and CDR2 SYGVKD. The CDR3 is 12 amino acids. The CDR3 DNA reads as TGTGCCATCGCGGAGGGGTACAATGAGCAGTTCTTC. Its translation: CAIAEGYNEQFF.

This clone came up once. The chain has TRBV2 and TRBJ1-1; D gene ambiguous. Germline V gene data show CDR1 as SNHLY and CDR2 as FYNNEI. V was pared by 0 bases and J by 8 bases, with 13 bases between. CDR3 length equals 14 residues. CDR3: CASSEALGGEEAFF. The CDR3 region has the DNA TGTGCCAGCAGTGAAGCGCTCGGCGGGGAAGAAGCTTTCTTT.

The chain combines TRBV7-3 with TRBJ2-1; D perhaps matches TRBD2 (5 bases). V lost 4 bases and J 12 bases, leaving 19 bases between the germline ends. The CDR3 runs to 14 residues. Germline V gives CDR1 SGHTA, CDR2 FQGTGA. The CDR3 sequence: CASSSSSGHRGQFF. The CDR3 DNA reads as TGTGCCAGCAGCTCTTCCTCTGGGCACCGGGGGCAGTTCTTC.

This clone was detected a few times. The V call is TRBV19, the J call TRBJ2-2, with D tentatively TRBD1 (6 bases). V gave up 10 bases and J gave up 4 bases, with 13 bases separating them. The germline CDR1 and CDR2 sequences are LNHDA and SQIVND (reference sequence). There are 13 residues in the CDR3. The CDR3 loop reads CATQGWRTGELFF. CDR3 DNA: TGTGCCACCCAGGGGTGGCGCACCGGGGAGCTGTTTTTT. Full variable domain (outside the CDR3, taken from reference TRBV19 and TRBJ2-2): DGGITQSPKYLFRKEGQNVTLSCEQNLNHDAMYWYRQDPGQGLRLIYYSQIVNDFQKGDIAEGYSVSREKKESFPLTVTSAQKNPTAFYLCATQGWRTGELFFGEGSRLTVL.

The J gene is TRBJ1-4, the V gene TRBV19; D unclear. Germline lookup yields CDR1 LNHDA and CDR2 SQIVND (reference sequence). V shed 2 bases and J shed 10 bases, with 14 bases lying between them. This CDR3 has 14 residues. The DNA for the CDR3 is TGTGCCAGTAGTATATCGGCCGCCGAGGGAAAACTGTTTTTT. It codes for CASSISAAEGKLFF.

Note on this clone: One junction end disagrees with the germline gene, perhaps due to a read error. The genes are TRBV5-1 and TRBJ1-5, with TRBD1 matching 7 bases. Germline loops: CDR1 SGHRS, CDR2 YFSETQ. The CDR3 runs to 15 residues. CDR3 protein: CASRLDRRSNQPQHF. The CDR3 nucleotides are TGCGCCAGCAGATTGGACAGGCGTAGCAATCAGCCCCAGCATTTT.

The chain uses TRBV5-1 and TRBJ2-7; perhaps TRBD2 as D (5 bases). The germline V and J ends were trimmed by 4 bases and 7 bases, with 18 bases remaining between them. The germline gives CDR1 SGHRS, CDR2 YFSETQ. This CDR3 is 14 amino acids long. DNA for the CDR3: TGCGCCAGCAGCGAAGGTACTAGGCTGGGGGAGCAGTACTTC. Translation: CASSEGTRLGEQYF.

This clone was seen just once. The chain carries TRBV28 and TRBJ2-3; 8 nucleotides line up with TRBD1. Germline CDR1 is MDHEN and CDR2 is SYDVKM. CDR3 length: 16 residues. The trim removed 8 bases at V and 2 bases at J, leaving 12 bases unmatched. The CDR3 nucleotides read TGTGCCAGCCTCGGACAGGGACAACTATACACAGATACGCAGTATTTT. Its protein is CASLGQGQLYTDTQYF.

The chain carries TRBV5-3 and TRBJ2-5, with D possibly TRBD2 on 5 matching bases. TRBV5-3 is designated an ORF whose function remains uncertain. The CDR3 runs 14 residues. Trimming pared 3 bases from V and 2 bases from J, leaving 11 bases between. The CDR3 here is CARSSRRRQETQYF. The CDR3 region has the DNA TGTGCCAGAAGCTCACGGAGGAGGCAAGAGACCCAGTACTTC.